The rows below give T cell receptor beta chains drawn from one sample of a study of blood T cells in healthy people across ages. Each CDR3 protein gets one entry after TCRdb re-called the 5' RACE reads with MiXCR. There are roughly 1,800,000 distinct CDR3 sequences in the sample; roughly 50% occur only once, and about 2.1% lies in the top ten. The source material was blood. The receptors derive from a woman in her 40s in good health. Each CDR3 is given with its conserved first and last residue. The D gene is left open where the match is weak. For some rows the clone size is stated as once, few or many, or as a class when expanded; others skip it.

V	size	J	D	CDR3
TRBV29-1	.	.	.	CSVVNRVGEQYF
TRBV5-1	.	TRBJ1-6	TRBD1	CASSPRQGSGYNSPLHF
TRBV29-1	.	TRBJ2-7	TRBD1	CNVGTGVDYEQYF
TRBV20-1	.	TRBJ2-1	TRBD2	CSARVSGGMLSYNEQFF
TRBV7-2	.	TRBJ2-3	.	CASSVDGRADTDTQYF
TRBV20-1	once	TRBJ1-1	TRBD1	CSAPRTGETEAFF
TRBV20-1	.	TRBJ2-1	.	CSARSLPSYNEQFF
TRBV2	.	TRBJ2-1	TRBD2	CASSPPAGGFNEQFF
TRBV12-3/TRBV12-4	.	TRBJ1-1	.	CASSFRGQRANTEAFF
TRBV7-2	.	TRBJ2-1	TRBD1	CASSRTLGQNNEQFF
TRBV24-1	.	TRBJ2-3	.	CATSGERASDTQYF
TRBV11-2	.	TRBJ2-5	.	CASSFRVGGPPRQETQYF
TRBV20-1	.	TRBJ2-2	.	CSARAGQTNTGELFF
TRBV5-1	many	TRBJ2-3	.	CASSPDPTDTQYF
TRBV7-2	few	TRBJ1-6	.	CASSLEGGRGSPLHF
TRBV4-3	.	TRBJ1-6	.	CASSQETGSYNSPLHF
TRBV3-1	.	TRBJ2-1	.	CASRLGGRQQFF
TRBV6-6	.	TRBJ1-4	.	CASGEATNEKLFF
TRBV28	once	TRBJ1-5	.	CASSLTGSSQPQHF
TRBV19	.	TRBJ2-5	.	CASSMSGRSFQETQYF
TRBV12-3/TRBV12-4	.	TRBJ2-1	TRBD2	CASSVPWGGSSYNEQFF
TRBV7-9	once	TRBJ1-2	.	CASSLGPDRYGYTF
TRBV10-3	.	TRBJ2-3	.	CATRADEAGSTDTQYF
TRBV20-1	.	.	TRBD2	CSARGGGAGGLSYNEQYF
TRBV2	few	TRBJ1-2	TRBD1	CASRVGTANYGYTF
TRBV7-2	.	TRBJ2-3	.	CASSTRGGEDTQYF
TRBV7-2	few	TRBJ2-1	TRBD2	CASSPRGGPYNEQFF
TRBV15	.	TRBJ1-5	.	CATSRLTEARNQPQHF
TRBV20-1	.	TRBJ2-5	.	CSASWITQETQYF
TRBV7-2	.	TRBJ1-2	.	CASSFTRTANYGYTF
TRBV25-1	.	TRBJ1-4	.	CASSEWGLGEKLFF
TRBV20-1	.	TRBJ2-3	.	CSVLTGHTDTQYF
TRBV4-3	.	TRBJ2-5	TRBD1	CASSQGQATQETQYF
TRBV10-3	.	TRBJ2-1	.	CAISEGDTSSYNEQFF
TRBV9	few	TRBJ1-6	.	CASSRTLESSYNSPLHF
TRBV12-3/TRBV12-4	few	TRBJ2-1	TRBD2	CASRPGLAGVGEQFF
TRBV6-2/TRBV6-3	many	TRBJ2-7	.	CASSADFSYEQYF
TRBV5-5	.	TRBJ2-1	TRBD1	CASSWRQGGSYNEQFF
TRBV7-3	.	TRBJ2-3	.	CASSLDSTVTDTQYF
TRBV5-1	.	.	TRBD1	CASHSGTGTYEQYF
TRBV5-1	.	TRBJ2-3	TRBD2	CASSQSLRTSGIDTQYF
TRBV27	.	TRBJ2-3	TRBD1	CASSLRTGGDRTDTQYF
TRBV28	.	TRBJ2-1	TRBD2	CASAQTSGNNEQFF
TRBV5-1	.	TRBJ1-2	TRBD1	CASSLEGAGVHGYTF
TRBV20-1	.	TRBJ1-6	TRBD1	CSATLGQVYSPLHF
TRBV10-3	.	TRBJ2-1	.	CAISQGGDEQFF
TRBV29-1	.	TRBJ2-7	.	CSAFGMEGEYEQYF
TRBV27	few	TRBJ1-2	.	CASSQRGREGGYTF
TRBV28	.	TRBJ2-5	.	CASSFHPTRGETQYF
TRBV7-2	.	TRBJ2-5	.	CASSPQEETQYF
TRBV7-8	.	TRBJ2-3	TRBD1	CASRTRQGSADTQYF
TRBV18	many	TRBJ2-7	.	CASSIAPGLRTEEQYF
TRBV20-1	.	TRBJ2-7	.	CSASSSADSFSYEQYF